The entry below gives a single T cell receptor (beta chain) sequence along with its context. The data derive from a study of Ad26.COV2.S vaccination and SARS-CoV-2 variants. Across the study: The donor participated in the COV1001 trial, in its Ad26.COV2.S arm. Intramuscular Ad26.COV2.S doses were given once or twice, 56 days apart.

This table comes from immunoSEQ multiplex PCR, and its TCRdb copy is limited to in-frame clones, with some not included. The table records around 400,000 clones, roughly 90% of them present only once. Regarding treatment: 19 received Ad26.COV2.S at low or high dose, single or two shots; about 5 received placebo; per-sample allocation not given. Following the first vaccine or placebo injection, samples were taken on day 63. The source is a person between 18 and 65 years old who received the Ad26.COV2.S COVID-19 vaccine or a placebo. Specimen: peripheral blood, collected in a trial of Ad26.COV2.S vaccine versus placebo.

The CDR3 DNA reads as TGTGCCAGCAGCCCAGACGGGGTTATCGGTCATCAGCCCCAGCATTTT. It codes for CASSPDGVIGHQPQHF. V is TRBV28 and J is TRBJ1-5; D is uncertain. Germline CDR1 reads MDHEN; CDR2 reads SYDVKM. The CDR3 is 16 amino acids. Trimming pared 6 bases from V and 5 bases from J, leaving 20 bases between.